There are a few counts of the clone carrying this T cell receptor (beta chain). The data belong to a study of T cell repertoires in cytomegalovirus infection. MiXCR, applied by TCRdb to the reads, yields one record per CDR3 protein. The sample includes approximately 240,000 distinct CDR3 sequences, 9% to 15% of them seen just once. The material sequenced was PBMCs. The clonotype comes from a human donor in good health (CMV status not recorded). Some clones in this sample may be carry-over from other donors' samples.

CDR3 sequence reads: CASSLGGHLYNEQFF. The CDR3 DNA sequence: TGTGCCAGCAGTTTAGGGGGCCACCTCTACAATGAGCAGTTCTTC. V is TRBV27 and J is TRBJ2-1, with D maybe TRBD1 (6 bases). The CDR3 extends over 15 amino acids. The V gene's germline CDR1 is MNHEY and CDR2 SMNVEV (reference sequence). Trimming took off 2 bases at V and 3 bases at J, with 11 bases between the two ends.